One and the same sample provided the 29 T cell receptor beta chains below, sequenced in a study of breast tumors, draining lymph nodes, adjacent tissues. TCRdb used MiXCR to reprocess the multiplex PCR reads, holding one entry per CDR3 protein. The sample has some 170,000 distinct CDR3 sequences; 33% are singletons. Breast cancer patients provided tissue from their axillary draining lymph nodes. Sequencing was performed on axillary lymph node tissue. These receptors were collected from a female donor with breast cancer. Some clones in this sample may be carry-over from other donors' samples.

The chain joins TRBV7-2 to TRBJ2-7, with TRBD1 matching 9 bases. The V gene's germline CDR1 is SGHTA and CDR2 FQGNSA. The junction had 2 bases not matched to a gene; V was cut back by 1 base and J by 4 bases. The CDR3 has 14 residues. CDR3 loop: CASSLGQGGYEQYF. As DNA, the CDR3 is TGTGCCAGCAGCTTAGGACAGGGGGGATACGAGCAGTACTTC.

The table lists this clonotype with many counts. The chain combines TRBV12-3 or TRBV12-4 with TRBJ2-2; the D gene could be TRBD1 or TRBD2 (5 bases each). Trimming cost V 6 bases and J 4 bases, with 12 bases left between them. The CDR3 totals 14 residues. DNA for the CDR3: TGTGCCAGCAGGGGACGTAGGGGCACCGGGGAGCTGTTTTTT. Protein: CASRGRRGTGELFF.

This chain joins TRBV9 and TRBJ1-2; TRBD1 matches 8 bases. The trim removed 3 bases at V and 5 bases at J, leaving 6 bases unmatched. The germline V gene encodes CDR1 SGDLS and CDR2 YYNGEE. CDR3 size: 14 residues. The CDR3 spells CASSAGGTGYGYTF. The CDR3 region has the DNA TGTGCCAGCAGCGCCGGAGGGACAGGTTATGGCTACACCTTC.

This clonotype was detected a few times. This rearrangement joins TRBV2 to TRBJ1-1; 7 bases are shared with TRBD1. The CDR3 runs 13 residues. V shed 6 bases and J 6 bases; nucleotides not matched to a gene: 7. The germline gives CDR1 SNHLY, CDR2 FYNNEI. The CDR3 loop reads CASRETGLPEAFF. CDR3 DNA: TGTGCCAGCAGGGAGACAGGGTTACCTGAAGCTTTCTTT.

Turning to this clonotype: A read error is possible here, since a much larger clone lies one base away. The CDR3 DNA sequence: TGTGCCAGCAGCCAAGATCTAGGGCAGTTAAACTATGGCCACACCTTC. Translation: CASSQDLGQLNYGHTF. This chain joins TRBV4-2 and TRBJ1-2; no clear D. Germline CDR1 is LGHNA and CDR2 is YNFKEQ. The CDR3 sequence is 16 residues long.

This sequence joins TRBV5-8 and TRBJ2-5, with 8 positions matching TRBD2. The CDR3 extends over 14 amino acids. Unmatched junction bases numbered 7, after V lost 4 bases and J lost 5 bases. The germline CDR1 and CDR2 sequences are SGHTS and YDEGEE. The CDR3 nucleotides are TGTGCCAGCAGCCCGCGGGGGGTCGGGGAGACCCAGTACTTC. Its protein product is CASSPRGVGETQYF.

V is TRBV20-1 and J is TRBJ1-6; TRBD1 might be the D (5 bases). V was clipped by 4 bases and J by 11 bases, with 21 bases between them. Germline CDR1 DFQATT, CDR2 SNEGSKA (reference sequence). The CDR3 totals 15 residues. In DNA form, the CDR3 reads TGCAGTGCTAATACCGTCATGGGACCGGTTGCACCCCTCCACTTT. Its translation: CSANTVMGPVAPLHF.

This chain connects TRBV4-1 to TRBJ2-3; D unclear. The CDR3 runs 16 residues. Trimming removed 0 bases from V and 4 bases from J, with 14 bases in between. Per the germline V gene, CDR1 is MGHRA and CDR2 is YSYEKL. The CDR3 here is CASSQEWGGSPDTQYF. CDR3 nucleotide sequence: TGCGCCAGCAGCCAAGAGTGGGGTGGGTCGCCAGATACGCAGTATTTT.

This clonotype occurred many times. The genes are TRBV27 and TRBJ2-7, with TRBD1 matching over 9 bases. The CDR3 is made up of 15 amino acids. With 5 bases clipped from V and 2 bases from J, the junction kept 7 bases outside the gene matches. The germline gives CDR1 MNHEY, CDR2 SMNVEV (reference sequence). CDR3 coding DNA: TGTGCCAGCAGTAAACGGACAGGGGACCCCTACGAGCAGTACTTC. It yields the protein CASSKRTGDPYEQYF.

Notes on this clonotype: This clone may be a read error of a much larger clone one base away. The chain joins TRBV20-1 to TRBJ2-1; 9 bases agree with TRBD2. Germline V lookup: CDR1 DFQATT, CDR2 SNEGSKA (reference sequence). The J segment lost 9 bases and the V segment lost 6 bases, leaving 12 bases of the junction unmatched. This CDR3 spans 14 amino acids. CDR3 coding DNA: TGCAGTGCCCTCGGGACTAGCTCTGTCACTGAGCAGTTCTTC. Its protein product is CSALGTSSVTEQFF.

Ten or more counts support this clonotype. The V and J genes are TRBV4-3 and TRBJ2-1; 9 bases match TRBD2. V lost 0 bases, J lost 3 bases, and 3 bases stayed unmatched. The V gene's germline CDR1 is LGHNA and CDR2 YSLEER. The CDR3 consists of 16 residues. CDR3 protein: CASSQEGLASYNEQFF. The DNA for the CDR3 is TGCGCCAGCAGCCAAGAGGGACTAGCTAGCTACAATGAGCAGTTCTTC.

A word on this clonotype: Likely a read error: the CDR3 ends without its conserved phenylalanine or tryptophan. The DNA is left out, because the CDR3 cannot be placed on it with certainty; the CDR3 is given as TCRdb lists it. V gene TRBV7-3 combines with J gene TRBJ2-5; the table names TRBD1, a call not compared with the DNA. From its first to its last residue, the CDR3 has 8 amino acids. Germline V gene data show CDR1 as SGHTA and CDR2 as FQGTGA. The CDR3 protein is CASTCGTC.

This clonotype turned up a few times. A read error is possible here, since a much larger clone lies one base away. The V gene is TRBV5-1, the J gene TRBJ2-7, with D tentatively TRBD1 or TRBD2 (5 bases each). The CDR3 runs to 13 residues. Looked up from germline, CDR1 is SGHRS and CDR2 is YFSETQ. CDR3 sequence reads: CASTRGPTYDQYF. The CDR3 DNA is TGCGCCAGCACTAGGGGACCAACCTACGACCAGTACTTC.

On this clonotype: This may stem from a read error, because a much larger clone lies one nucleotide away. J is TRBJ2-1 and V is TRBV6-6, with D maybe TRBD2 (5 bases). From germline, CDR1 is MNHNY and CDR2 SVGAGI (reference sequence). This CDR3 is built from 12 residues. The CDR3, as DNA: TGTGGCAGCAGTTACCGGGAAGGTGAGCAGTTCTTC. Translated, it gives CGSSYREGEQFF.

This clonotype was seen at least ten times. The CDR3, as DNA: TGTGCCAGCTCACCCCGGGACTACTCGAGCGAGCAGTACTTC. It yields the protein CASSPRDYSSEQYF. This rearrangement joins TRBV18 to TRBJ2-7; 7 positions agree with TRBD2. Unmatched junction bases numbered 8, after V lost 3 bases and J lost 6 bases. There are 14 residues in the CDR3. The germline CDR1 and CDR2 sequences are KGHSH and LQKENI.

This clonotype was seen repeatedly, ten times or more. This sequence joins TRBV19 and TRBJ1-5, with D possibly matching TRBD1 (6 bases). The CDR3 totals 16 residues. Trimming removed 4 bases from V and 1 base from J, with 14 bases in between. CDR1 and CDR2 (germline): LNHDA, SQIVND (reference sequence). CDR3 coding DNA: TGTGCCAGTAGTACAACCCTTAGGGGGAGCAATCAGCCCCAGCATTTT. Translated, it gives CASSTTLRGSNQPQHF. Looking up the rest from reference TRBV19 and TRBJ1-5 gives the full variable domain: DGGITQSPKYLFRKEGQNVTLSCEQNLNHDAMYWYRQDPGQGLRLIYYSQIVNDFQKGDIAEGYSVSREKKESFPLTVTSAQKNPTAFYLCASSTTLRGSNQPQHFGDGTRLSIL.

This clonotype showed up many times. The chain is built from TRBV4-1 and TRBJ1-5; the D gene is possibly TRBD1 (6 bases). With 0 bases removed from V and 7 bases from J, the gap between germline ends came to 13 bases. Per the germline V gene, CDR1 is MGHRA and CDR2 is YSYEKL. The CDR3 loop spans 15 amino acids. The CDR3 spells CASSQDTGQYQPQHF. CDR3 DNA: TGCGCCAGCAGCCAAGATACAGGGCAGTACCAGCCCCAGCATTTT.

This chain joins TRBV25-1 and TRBJ1-6; D perhaps matches TRBD1 (5 bases). The CDR3 is made up of 14 amino acids. V lost 10 bases, J lost 7 bases, and 17 bases lay in between. From germline, CDR1 is MGHDK and CDR2 SYGVNS. This CDR3 reads CAIKGGERNSPLHF. The CDR3 DNA sequence: TGTGCCATTAAAGGAGGGGAAAGGAATTCACCCCTCCACTTT.

This clonotype was detected many times. The rearrangement uses TRBV20-1 and TRBJ2-1; D not certain. CDR3 length: 12 amino acids. V shed 1 base and J shed 11 bases, with 12 bases lying between them. Germline V gene sequence: CDR1 DFQATT, CDR2 SNEGSKA (reference sequence). CDR3 sequence reads: CSARVHVPQQFF. The CDR3 DNA reads as TGCAGTGCTAGAGTTCACGTACCCCAGCAGTTCTTC.

This clonotype has a count of ten or more. CDR3 loop: CASSIGTGGRGEQFF. CDR3 sequence (DNA): TGTGCCAGTAGTATAGGGACAGGGGGCAGGGGTGAGCAGTTCTTC. V usage is TRBV19 and J usage is TRBJ2-1; 11 nucleotides match TRBD1. The CDR3 loop spans 15 amino acids. The germline V gene encodes CDR1 LNHDA and CDR2 SQIVND (reference sequence). The ends lost 1 base at V and 9 bases at J; junction bases unmatched: 5.

This clonotype was found many times. V is TRBV3-1 and J is TRBJ2-1, with D tentatively TRBD1 (6 bases). The CDR3 runs 13 residues. V gave up 3 bases and J gave up 4 bases, with 7 bases separating them. Germline V gives CDR1 LGHDT, CDR2 YNNKEL (reference sequence). The CDR3 is CASSHRGYNEQFF. The CDR3 nucleotides read TGTGCCAGCAGCCACAGGGGTTACAATGAGCAGTTCTTC.

This clonotype appeared many times. This rearrangement joins TRBV5-5 to TRBJ2-3, with 12 bases matching TRBD2. From germline, CDR1 is SGHKS and CDR2 YYEKEE (reference sequence). CDR3 length: 18 amino acids. The ends lost 2 bases at V and 4 bases at J; junction bases unmatched: 11. CDR3 region: CASSFLPPLAGGPDTQYF. The DNA of the CDR3 is TGTGCCAGCAGCTTCCTTCCTCCTCTAGCGGGGGGGCCAGATACGCAGTATTTT. Using reference TRBV5-5 and TRBJ2-3 for the parts outside the CDR3, the full variable domain is DAGVTQSPTHLIKTRGQQVTLRCSPISGHKSVSWYQQVLGQGPQFIFQYYEKEERGRGNFPDRFSARQFPNYSSELNVNALLLGDSALYLCASSFLPPLAGGPDTQYFGPGTRLTVL.

Ten or more counts support this clonotype. The CDR3 region has the DNA TGTGCCAGCAGCCCCCCTGGAGGGGCGGGTAATTCACCCCTCCACTTT. It codes for CASSPPGGAGNSPLHF. V and J are TRBV7-9 and TRBJ1-6, with D perhaps matching TRBD1 (5 bases). The CDR3 runs 16 residues. Trimming shortened V by 5 bases and J by 6 bases, and 17 bases separated the two germline ends. In germline, CDR1 is SEHNR, CDR2 FQNEAQ (reference sequence).

This clonotype was observed many times. V gene TRBV20-1 combines with J gene TRBJ1-2; perhaps TRBD1 as D (5 bases). Trimming stripped 0 bases from V and 8 bases from J, with 13 bases between. Germline V gene lookup returns CDR1 DFQATT and CDR2 SNEGSKA (reference sequence). The CDR3 contains 13 residues. The CDR3 region has the DNA TGCAGTGCTAGAGATCTTGGGGCGCGGGGCTACACCTTC. Its protein product is CSARDLGARGYTF.

This clonotype was counted many times. J is TRBJ2-1 and V is TRBV13; the match to TRBD2 covers 8 bases. Per the germline V gene, CDR1 is PRHDT and CDR2 is FYEKMQ (reference sequence). The CDR3 extends over 12 amino acids. V was clipped by 5 bases and J by 9 bases; unmatched bases: 3. The CDR3 loop reads CASSRGGAEQFF. CDR3 DNA: TGTGCCAGCAGCCGGGGGGGAGCTGAGCAGTTCTTC.

CDR3 bases: TGTGCCAGCAGGAGGGACATCTCTGGAAACACCATATATTTT. The encoded protein is CASRRDISGNTIYF. This chain links TRBV2 with TRBJ1-3; weak D call: TRBD1 (6 bases). CDR1 is SNHLY and CDR2 is FYNNEI in the germline V gene. The CDR3 spans 14 residues. V was trimmed by 6 bases and J by 0 bases, leaving 9 bases between them.

A word on this clonotype: A single base separates this from a much larger clone, so it may be a read error. This chain joins TRBV6-1 and TRBJ1-2, with a weak D call TRBD1 (5 bases). Trimming left V 5 bases short and J 4 bases short, with 11 bases between. This CDR3 comprises 13 residues. CDR1 is MNHNS, CDR2 SASEGT, per germline. CDR3 region: CASSHGGTYGYTF. CDR3 DNA: TGTGCCAGCAGTCACGGGGGGACCTATGGCTACACCTTC.

The J gene is TRBJ1-1, the V gene TRBV29-1; D is undetermined. V gave up 7 bases and J gave up 4 bases, with 19 bases separating them. From germline, CDR1 is SQVTM and CDR2 ANQGSEA. The CDR3 consists of 14 residues. The CDR3 DNA reads as TGCAGCGCCGAGAAGAGAGGCTCGGGCACTGAAGCTTTCTTT. Encoded protein: CSAEKRGSGTEAFF.

In this sample, this clonotype turned up once. A much larger clone is a single base away; this may be a read error. This chain links TRBV6-5 with TRBJ2-7, with a weak D call TRBD2 (6 bases). Trimming pared 5 bases from V and 7 bases from J, leaving 21 bases between. The CDR3 runs to 15 residues. Germline values: CDR1 MNHEY, CDR2 SVGAGI. The CDR3 DNA reads TGTGCCAGCAGTCTTGTGGCCCTCCCCGCGGGGGAGCAGTACTTC. Translated: CASSLVALPAGEQYF.